Presented here are 16 T cell receptor beta chains from one specimen sequenced in a study of CD8 T cells in Susac syndrome. Reverse transcription of about 0.5 to 1 ug RNA used random hexamers. TCRdb called the immunoSEQ multiplex PCR reads again in MiXCR, with one record for every CDR3 protein. The sample consists of over 65,000 distinct CDR3 sequences, just over 90% of them appearing once. Material for sequencing was CD4+ T cells from PBMCs. The receptor set was obtained from a human donor with Susac syndrome.

The gene calls are TRBV9 and TRBJ2-2, with TRBD2 identical over 12 bases. Losses at the gene ends were 0 bases for V and 0 bases for J; bases not matched to a gene: 3. The CDR3 has 18 amino acids. Per germline, CDR1 SGDLS and CDR2 YYNGEE. CDR3 nucleotide sequence: TGTGCCAGCAGCGTAGGGCTAGCGGGAGGGCCGAACACCGGGGAGCTGTTTTTT. Translation: CASSVGLAGGPNTGELFF.

The chain uses TRBV2 and TRBJ2-7, with D maybe TRBD1 (5 bases). V dropped 6 bases and J dropped 5 bases, with 8 bases sitting between them. This CDR3 has 11 amino acids. Germline CDR1 and CDR2: SNHLY and FYNNEI. The CDR3 loop is CASSKTDEQYF. The CDR3 nucleotides are TGTGCCAGCAGCAAGACAGACGAGCAGTACTTC.

This clonotype appeared a single time. The V gene is TRBV12-3 or TRBV12-4, the J gene TRBJ2-1; D perhaps matches TRBD2 (7 bases). The CDR3 has 14 residues. Trimming took off 2 bases at V and 7 bases at J, with 12 bases between the two ends. CDR3 coding DNA: TGTGCCAGCAGTTTATGGCGGGGGCCTAATGAGCAGTTCTTC. It is translated as CASSLWRGPNEQFF.

The chain uses TRBV27 and TRBJ2-7; no clear D. V was shortened by 8 bases and J by 4 bases, with 15 bases between the two germline ends. CDR1 MNHEY and CDR2 SMNVEV come from the germline V gene (reference sequence). There are 13 residues in the CDR3. The CDR3 sequence: CASPRKVGYEQYF. The CDR3 DNA reads TGTGCCAGCCCGAGGAAGGTAGGATACGAGCAGTACTTC.

This clonotype was observed a handful of times. This chain joins TRBV7-2 and TRBJ2-3; no reliable D call. Deletions cut 2 bases from V and 1 base from J, with 4 bases between. The CDR3 spans 13 residues. Per the germline V gene, CDR1 is SGHTA and CDR2 is FQGNSA. The CDR3 reads CASSLYGTDTQYF. For the CDR3, the DNA is TGTGCCAGCAGCTTATACGGCACAGATACGCAGTATTTT. Full variable domain (outside the CDR3, taken from reference TRBV7-2 and TRBJ2-3): GAGVSQSPSNKVTEKGKDVELRCDPISGHTALYWYRQSLGQGLEFLIYFQGNSAPDKSGLPSDRFSAERTGGSVSTLTIQRTQQEDSAVYLCASSLYGTDTQYFGPGTRLTVL.

The CDR3, as DNA: TGTGCCAGCAGTAAAGACAGCCCCTATGGCTACACCTTC. This codes for CASSKDSPYGYTF. The chain combines TRBV7-2 with TRBJ1-2, with D tentatively TRBD1 (5 bases). Germline CDR1 SGHTA, CDR2 FQGNSA. Trimming removed 6 bases at V and 4 bases at J, with 12 bases between. The length of the CDR3 is 13 residues.

This chain joins TRBV7-2 and TRBJ1-4; D ambiguous. V lost 5 bases to trimming and J lost 4 bases, with 5 bases between them. Germline-derived CDR1 and CDR2 are SGHTA and FQGNSA. The CDR3 length is 12 residues. CDR3 protein: CASSAINEKLFF. The CDR3 DNA is TGTGCCAGCAGCGCCATTAATGAAAAACTGTTTTTT.

V and J are TRBV20-1 and TRBJ2-7, with D possibly being TRBD2 (5 bases). Trimming left V 7 bases short and J 2 bases short, with 12 bases between. The CDR3 consists of 12 residues. Per the germline V gene, CDR1 is DFQATT and CDR2 is SNEGSKA (reference sequence). The CDR3 here is CSGTGSTYEQYF. In DNA, the CDR3 is TGCAGTGGGACTGGGTCGACCTACGAGCAGTACTTC.

The V call is TRBV10-3, the J call TRBJ1-6, with D possibly TRBD1 on 5 matching bases. The CDR3 runs 15 residues. CDR1 is ENHRY and CDR2 is SYGVKD in the germline V gene. V gave up 6 bases and J gave up 4 bases, with 13 bases separating them. CDR3 amino acids: CAISQGDSYNSPLHF. CDR3 bases: TGTGCCATCAGCCAGGGTGATTCGTATAATTCACCCCTCCACTTT.

The V call is TRBV13, the J call TRBJ1-1, with TRBD1 matching over 8 bases. The CDR3 contains 16 residues. CDR1 is PRHDT, CDR2 FYEKMQ, per germline (reference sequence). J was trimmed by 0 bases and V by 6 bases; bases with no gene match: 9. The CDR3 DNA reads as TGTGCCAGCAGACCTAGGACAGGGCGACTGAACACTGAAGCTTTCTTT. This encodes CASRPRTGRLNTEAFF.

This sequence joins TRBV7-8 and TRBJ1-1; no reliable D call. Germline assignment: CDR1 SGHVS and CDR2 FQNEAQ. The V and J ends lost 3 bases and 11 bases respectively, with 10 bases between them. The CDR3 contains 11 residues. The CDR3 DNA is TGTGCCAGCAGCTTGGACGGCCAGGCTTTCTTT. Translating gives CASSLDGQAFF.

The gene calls are TRBV7-8 and TRBJ2-7; D call uncertain. V lost 1 base and J 5 bases, leaving 6 bases between the germline ends. Germline assignment: CDR1 SGHVS and CDR2 FQNEAQ. The CDR3 covers 12 residues. The CDR3 DNA reads as TGTGCCAGCAGCTTAGGGGTCGACGAGCAGTACTTC. The encoded protein is CASSLGVDEQYF.

DNA of the CDR3: TGTGCCAGCAGTTTAGAAAACGTGTATTTCAATCAGCCCCAGCATTTT. Translation gives CASSLENVYFNQPQHF. The V gene is TRBV12-3 or TRBV12-4, the J gene TRBJ1-5, with D unresolved. The CDR3 runs 16 residues. The V and J ends lost 1 base and 3 bases respectively, with 13 bases between them.

The rearrangement uses TRBV7-2 and TRBJ2-5, with no clear D. V was shortened by 5 bases and J by 1 base, with 8 bases between the two germline ends. The CDR3 has 13 amino acids. From germline, CDR1 is SGHTA and CDR2 FQGNSA. CDR3 nucleotide sequence: TGTGCCAGCAGCCAGATAGTCCAAGAGACCCAGTACTTC. It translates to CASSQIVQETQYF.

The rearrangement uses TRBV20-1 and TRBJ1-4; D unclear. The V and J ends lost 2 bases and 4 bases respectively, with 11 bases between them. The CDR3 covers 14 residues. Looked up from germline, CDR1 is DFQATT and CDR2 is SNEGSKA (reference sequence). As DNA, the CDR3 is TGCAGTGCTAGATCGGTGACCTTTAATGAAAAACTGTTTTTT. Translation gives CSARSVTFNEKLFF.

The chain recombines TRBV10-3 with TRBJ2-2; TRBD1 might be the D (5 bases). The CDR3 is 13 residues long. V lost 4 bases to trimming and J lost 4 bases, with 7 bases between them. Germline CDR1 reads ENHRY; CDR2 reads SYGVKD. For the CDR3, the DNA is TGTGCCATCAGTGGACAGTCCACCGGGGAGCTGTTTTTT. This translates into CAISGQSTGELFF.